These T cell receptor beta chains were read from a single sample in a study of T-cell reconstitution after alpha-beta-depleted transplantation in children. In TCRdb, the PCR reads were re-called with MiXCR into one record per CDR3 protein. The sample yields about 110,000 distinct CDR3 sequences, about 6% seen once. Material: PBMCs, mostly from graft donor cells, obtained 360 days after TCRalphabeta/CD19-depleted stem cell transplant. The origin of the receptors is a male patient between 2 and 10 years old who had a stem cell transplant for acute lymphoblastic leukemia, so the T cells may come from the graft donor. The CDR3 runs from the conserved cysteine through the conserved F or W. The D gene is left open where the match is weak. Where a row states a size, it is once, few, many or the class of an expanded clone; other rows omit it.

TRBV5-1	TRBD1	many	TRBJ2-7	CASSWGTALYEQYF	TGCGCCAGCAGCTGGGGGACAGCGCTCTACGAGCAGTACTTC
TRBV7-6	NA	many	TRBJ2-2	CASSLSAANTGELFF	TGTGCCAGCAGCTTATCAGCGGCGAACACCGGGGAGCTGTTTTTT
TRBV7-9	NA	many	TRBJ2-7	CASSFGTRSYEQYF	TGTGCCAGCAGCTTCGGGACGAGGTCCTACGAGCAGTACTTC
TRBV13	NA	few	TRBJ2-7	CASSLGLRVHEQYF	TGTGCCAGCAGCTTAGGGTTGCGGGTCCACGAGCAGTACTTC
TRBV11-1	NA	many	TRBJ2-2	CASSSNIISSSLRTGELFF	TGTGCCAGCAGCTCCAACATAATATCATCCTCCCTGCGGACCGGGGAGCTGTTTTTT
TRBV28	NA	many	TRBJ2-7	CASSGGQRAPYEQYF	TGTGCCAGCAGTGGGGGACAGCGGGCCCCCTACGAGCAGTACTTC
TRBV20-1	TRBD1	NA	TRBJ2-7	CSARELRTGLTYEQYF	TGCAGTGCTAGAGAGCTCCGGACAGGGTTAACCTACGAGCAGTACTTC
TRBV6-2/TRBV6-3	NA	many	TRBJ1-5	CASNLRQLNQPQHF	TGTGCCAGCAATCTTCGACAGCTCAATCAGCCCCAGCATTTT
TRBV4-3	TRBD1	many	TRBJ2-5	CASKGKGGKTQYF	TGCGCCAGCAAGGGAAAAGGGGGCAAGACCCAGTACTTC
TRBV5-1	NA	few	TRBJ1-4	CALSAWNLDLGGNEKLFF	TGCGCCCTTTCAGCTTGGAACCTGGATTTGGGAGGGAACGAAAAACTGTTTTTT
TRBV5-4	NA	few	TRBJ2-1	CASSLGRGLEQFF	TGTGCCAGCAGCTTGGGCAGGGGCCTTGAGCAGTTCTTC
TRBV20-1	TRBD1	many	TRBJ2-7	CSARDPPAGGYEQYF	TGCAGTGCTAGAGATCCCCCCGCAGGGGGCTACGAGCAGTACTTC